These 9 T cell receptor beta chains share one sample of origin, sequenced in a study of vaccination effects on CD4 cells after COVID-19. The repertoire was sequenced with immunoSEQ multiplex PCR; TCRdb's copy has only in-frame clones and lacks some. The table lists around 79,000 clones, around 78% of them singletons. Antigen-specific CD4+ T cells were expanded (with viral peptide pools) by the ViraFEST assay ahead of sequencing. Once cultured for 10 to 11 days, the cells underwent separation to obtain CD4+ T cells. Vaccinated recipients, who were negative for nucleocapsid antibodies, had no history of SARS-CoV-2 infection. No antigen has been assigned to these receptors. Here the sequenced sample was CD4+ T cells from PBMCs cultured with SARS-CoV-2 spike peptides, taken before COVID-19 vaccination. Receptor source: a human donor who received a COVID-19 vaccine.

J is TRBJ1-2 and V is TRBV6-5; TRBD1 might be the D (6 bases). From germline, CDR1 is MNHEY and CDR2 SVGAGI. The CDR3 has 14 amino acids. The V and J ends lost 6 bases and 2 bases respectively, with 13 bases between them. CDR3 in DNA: TGTGCCAGCAGGGTCGTAACAGGGAACTATGGCTACACCTTC. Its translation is CASRVVTGNYGYTF.

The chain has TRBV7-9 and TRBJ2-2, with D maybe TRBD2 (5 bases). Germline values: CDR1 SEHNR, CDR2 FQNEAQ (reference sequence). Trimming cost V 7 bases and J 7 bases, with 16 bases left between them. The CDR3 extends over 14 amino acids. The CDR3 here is CASTNGGSVGELFF. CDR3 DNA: TGTGCCAGCACCAACGGTGGGAGCGTCGGGGAGCTGTTTTTT.

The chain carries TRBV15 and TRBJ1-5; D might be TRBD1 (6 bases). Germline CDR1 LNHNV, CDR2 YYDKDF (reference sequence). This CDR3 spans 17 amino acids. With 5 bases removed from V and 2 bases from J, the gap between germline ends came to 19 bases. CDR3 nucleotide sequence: TGTGCCACCAGCCCTAAAGGGGGGGTCGGTGGCAATCAGCCCCAGCATTTT. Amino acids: CATSPKGGVGGNQPQHF. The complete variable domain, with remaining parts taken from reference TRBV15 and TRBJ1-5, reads DAMVIQNPRYQVTQFGKPVTLSCSQTLNHNVMYWYQQKSSQAPKLLFHYYDKDFNNEADTPDNFQSRRPNTSFCFLDIRSPGLGDTAMYLCATSPKGGVGGNQPQHFGDGTRLSIL.

CDR3 sequence: CSVERFRDRNTDTQYF. Here the CDR3 DNA reads TGCAGCGTTGAAAGGTTCCGGGACAGAAACACAGATACGCAGTATTTT. This chain links TRBV29-1 with TRBJ2-3, with 7 bases matching TRBD1. The CDR3 is 16 amino acids. Germline V lookup: CDR1 SQVTM, CDR2 ANQGSEA. J was trimmed by 2 bases and V by 2 bases; bases with no gene match: 10.

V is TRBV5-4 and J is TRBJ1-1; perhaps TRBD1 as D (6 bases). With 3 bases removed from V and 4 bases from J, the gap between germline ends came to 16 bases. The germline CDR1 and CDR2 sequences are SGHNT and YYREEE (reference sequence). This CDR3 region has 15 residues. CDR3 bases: TGTGCCAGCAGCTCGAAGCGATCGGGGGCCACTGAAGCTTTCTTT. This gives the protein CASSSKRSGATEAFF.

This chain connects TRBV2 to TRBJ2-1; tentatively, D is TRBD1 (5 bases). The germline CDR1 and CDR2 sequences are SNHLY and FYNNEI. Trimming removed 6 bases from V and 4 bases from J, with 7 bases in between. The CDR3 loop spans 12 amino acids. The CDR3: CASRTEYNEQFF. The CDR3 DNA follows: TGTGCCAGCAGGACAGAATACAATGAGCAGTTCTTC.

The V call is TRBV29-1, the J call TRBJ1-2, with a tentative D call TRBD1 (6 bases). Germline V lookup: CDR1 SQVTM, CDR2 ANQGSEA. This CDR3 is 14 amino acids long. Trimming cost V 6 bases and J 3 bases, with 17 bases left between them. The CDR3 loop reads CSVSSGHLDYGYTF. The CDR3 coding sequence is TGCAGCGTCTCATCGGGACACCTAGACTATGGCTACACCTTC.

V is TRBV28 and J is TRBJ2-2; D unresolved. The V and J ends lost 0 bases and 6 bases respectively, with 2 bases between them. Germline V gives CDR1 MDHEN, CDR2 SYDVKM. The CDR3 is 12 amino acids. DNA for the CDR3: TGTGCCAGCAGTTTATGGCCCGGGGAGCTGTTTTTT. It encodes CASSLWPGELFF. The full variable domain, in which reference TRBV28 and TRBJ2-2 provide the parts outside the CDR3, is DVKVTQSSRYLVKRTGEKVFLECVQDMDHENMFWYRQDPGLGLRLIYFSYDVKMKEKGDIPEGYSVSREKKERFSLILESASTNQTSMYLCASSLWPGELFFGEGSRLTVL.

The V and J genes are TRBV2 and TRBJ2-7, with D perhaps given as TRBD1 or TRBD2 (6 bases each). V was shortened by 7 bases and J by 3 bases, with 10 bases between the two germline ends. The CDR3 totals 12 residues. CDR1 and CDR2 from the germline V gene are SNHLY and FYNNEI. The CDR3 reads CASNRGLYEQYV. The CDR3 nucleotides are TGTGCCAGCAATCGGGGGCTCTACGAGCAGTACGTC.